Detailed here is one T cell receptor beta chain. The antigen remains undetermined. The data derive from a study of cytomegalovirus exposure and HLA in healthy donors. Study in general: Both the 95 to 150 validation repertoires and the roughly 700 first-cohort repertoires used the same platform, as reported by a later analysis. Study-wide results and limits: A list of roughly 160 TCR beta chains associated with cytomegalovirus was given. Across donors, most TCRs were seen rarely, yet some public ones were widespread.

Assay: immunoSEQ multiplex PCR; the TCRdb copy retains only in-frame clones and omits some. The sample has tens of thousands of clones, under 95% seen once. J gave up 6 bases and V 3 bases, and 7 bases lay outside the gene matches. This CDR3 contains 15 residues. Germline lookup yields CDR1 SGHTA and CDR2 FQGNSA. The chain employs TRBV7-2 and TRBJ2-3; 9 bases map to TRBD1. This receptor was obtained from a woman aged 25 to 39 in good health and CMV-seronegative. The sequenced sample was PBMCs. CDR3 amino acids: CASSLNRGRGDTQYF. In DNA, the CDR3 is TGTGCCAGCAGCTTGAACAGGGGGCGCGGGGATACGCAGTATTTT.